The sequence of this T cell receptor beta chain was determined in a study of cytomegalovirus exposure and HLA in healthy donors (dated by TCRdb to 2015 to 2018). For the wider study: An earlier analysis of some 550 of the donors reported roughly 270 Gb of sequence data and 117 million unique TCR beta sequences from about 200 million T cells. An early release that covered several hundred HLA-typed donors contained around 330 gigabases of sequencing data and tens of millions of unique TCR sequences. The genetic ancestry cluster associated with self-reported Caucasian donors included 81% of the 300 to 400 genotyped donors. The study was designed to test whether signatures of past pathogen exposure could be identified by cataloging public T cell receptors. The T cell repertoires of about 700 subjects were profiled by immunosequencing and related to cytomegalovirus serostatus. A separate validation cohort of 100 to 150 different subjects was used in addition to the 666-subject first cohort. To predict cytomegalovirus infection status, the study combined high-throughput TCR immunosequencing, statistical association of individual TCRs with disease status, and machine learning. To study patterns of TCR occurrence, a later analysis re-analyzed previously published TCR beta repertoires from 666 donors and added high-resolution HLA genotyping. The later analysis used no new phenotypic data to find candidate immune exposures, relying instead on TCR beta sequences and their occurrence across donors. To decide whether each TCR beta V gene segment behaved as functional or pseudogenic, an earlier analysis of some 570 of the donors relied on high-throughput TCR beta sequencing. Donor age, sex, ethnicity and CMV serostatus were compiled alongside the repertoire data. In a later genetic analysis, genome-wide SNP genotypes for about 55% of the roughly 700 donors were used, and that subset was treated as a discovery cohort. All discovery cohort repertoires had been generated using a single sequencing platform. HLA typing included class I and class II loci at four-digit resolution. The number of typed donors differed by locus: about 620-640 for A, B, C, DRB1 and DQB1; 500 to 550 for DQA1; around 580 for DPA1; and about 450 for DPB1. Because of strong linkage in the cohort, roughly five DR-DQ haplotypes were treated as single units for association and clustering. Across about 380 genotyped donors of the cohort, an average of about 200,000 unique TCR beta nucleotide sequences per donor were sequenced, and roughly 18% of those sequences were non-productive. Overall results and qualifications from the work: Because counts were too low, 15 to 20 rarely observed V segments, including chromosome 9 orphons, were excluded from the earlier analysis of fewer than 650 of the donors. Most TCR sequences were observed very rarely across donors, whereas some public TCRs were present in many individuals. In an earlier analysis of more than 450 of the donors, most TCR beta V segments were observed in productive rearrangements about 87% or about 30% of the time, broadly matching IMGT annotations. In vitro tests confirmed that a few of the cytomegalovirus-associated TCR beta chains recognize cytomegalovirus antigens. When HLA alleles, especially DR and DQ, strongly co-occurred, TCR associations were difficult to assign to individual alleles. Compared with the roughly 720-donor mean, donors in an Asian-associated ancestry cluster had fewer N-insertions in productive TCRs, according to a later genetic analysis. A further reported finding was that TCR beta sequences accurately predicted the HLA-A and HLA-B alleles for most subjects in the first cohort. In a later analysis, about 16,000 TCR beta sequences were associated with specific HLA alleles at a false discovery rate of 0.05. A total of roughly 160 TCR beta chains were listed by the study as associated with cytomegalovirus. According to a later analysis, most CMV-associated TCR beta chains appeared to be HLA-restricted, and the HLA associations seemed to be driven largely by CMV exposure. A later analysis found that HLA-associated TCR beta chains were more clonally expanded and had lower generation probabilities than equally common non-associated chains. According to a later analysis, TCR association rates differed among HLA loci, with DRB1 alleles showing the most associated TCRs and HLA-C alleles showing the fewest. V-gene and J-gene trimming of TCR beta chains was associated with a missense DCLRE1C variant in a later genetic analysis, and the association was replicated in an independent cohort. Because some donors lacked HLA typing at each locus, the association tests relied only on the typed subset. Sequencing depth was assumed to be roughly uniform across donors in the presence/absence analyses, though that assumption may not hold. The classifier was reported to diagnose cytomegalovirus status with high specificity and sensitivity in both the original and validation cohorts. The only immune exposure information available for the cohort was CMV serostatus. Some IMGT-functional V segments, including TRBV6-2 and TRBV6-3, could not be distinguished by the 87-base-pair reads and were therefore excluded. This cohort had only TCR beta chains sequenced, and the lack of alpha or paired-chain data limited which features could be detected. Correlated functional status among segregating V segments might reflect linkage disequilibrium, but an unknown experimental factor could not be ruled out. The authors suggested that the approach could potentially be generalized to other disease states and immunological phenotypes. According to a later analysis, parvovirus B19, influenza, CMV and Epstein-Barr virus appeared linked to several top co-occurrence clusters. A group of highly shared sequence variants was considered likely to be a technical artifact of the sequencing pipeline.

From the cysteine up to the phenylalanine, the CDR3 has a length of 12 residues. Only the CDR3 DNA is retained, 36 bases long and in frame from the first base. CDR1 and CDR2 are read off the germline V gene as SQVTM and ANQGSEA. V and J are truncated by 4 bases and 0 bases respectively, leaving an intervening sequence of 5 bases. Concerning this clone itself: No antigen is known for it. Per-base qualities were not stored, and no clone one base away is much larger.

Library generation was performed with the immunoSEQ multiplex PCR assay. For the multiplex PCR, a mixture combining 60 forward primers for TCR Vbeta segments and 13 reverse primers for TCR Jbeta segments was used. A multiplex PCR assay on genomic DNA amplified the CDR3 region of rearranged TCR beta genes. The amplified TCR beta libraries were sequenced on the Illumina HiSeq System as 87-base-pair reads. Processing in the source paper ran as follows. A later analysis tallied around 80 million unique TCR beta chains across the 600 to 700 repertoires, and approximately 12 million of those chains were shared by two or more donors. Raw reads were error-corrected and collapsed into unique sequences by a nearest-neighbor algorithm in which closely related sequences were merged to remove PCR and sequencing errors. CDR3 sequences were aligned to IMGT reference sequences to assign V, D and J gene segments. For a sequence to be retained, a match of at least six nucleotides to both a V gene segment and a J gene segment was required. Rearrangements were called productive when the CDR3 lacked stop codons and stayed in frame with V and J; all others were non-productive. Following IMGT convention, CDR3 was defined as the stretch from the second conserved V-encoded cysteine to the conserved J-encoded phenylalanine. In an earlier analysis of 500 to 650 of the donors, sequences lacking an unambiguous match to a single V gene segment were excluded. In an earlier analysis of some 590 of the donors, V segments were called functional above 56.7% productive rearrangements and were called segregating when the between-donor standard deviation exceeded 5%. A statistical classification framework was built for diagnosing cytomegalovirus status from the catalog of TCR beta chain sequences. In a later analysis, TCR nucleotide sequences were compared against IMGT/GENE-DB human TR gene sequences so that V and J genes could be assigned. In a later analysis, CDR3 sequences and most-parsimonious VDJ recombination scenarios were assigned using the TCRdist pipeline. In a later analysis, each TCR beta chain was defined by its CDR3 amino acid sequence together with its V-gene family, and reads without a unique V-gene family were excluded. As a way to deal with suspected cross-contamination and a sequencing artifact, a later analysis dropped 450 to 700 nucleotide sequences that were highly shared and had low generation probability. A later analysis calculated a clonal expansion index for each public chain from normalized within-repertoire ranks of inferred template counts. In a later analysis, generation probabilities were computed with a VDJ recombination model fitted to out-of-frame rearrangements, and the resulting probabilities were checked against IGoR. A later analysis scored TCR-TCR, TCR-HLA and TCR-CMV co-occurrence with hypergeometric tests, applying a repertoire-size bias correction to TCR pairs. To estimate false discovery rates, a later analysis permuted the HLA or CMV assignments 20 times. A later analysis grouped co-occurring TCRs with DBSCAN, adding TCRdist sequence similarity when clustering within HLA-allele-positive subsets. Repertoires with fewer than 30,000 or more than 120,000 public chains were left out of co-occurrence clustering, as were a handful of repertoires with anomalous nucleotide sharing. TCRdb re-hosts the immuneACCESS table, in-frame sequences only. Its copies lack some clones; in the studies checked, an unresolved V gene accounts for under half of them, and the cause for the rest is not known. V and J calls and clone size come straight from that table; D and trimming were deduced from the DNA. The sample includes over 200,000 clones, with 82% observed a single time. The top ten constitute approximately 6.5% of the sample.

The cohort comprised some 700 healthy bone marrow donors. At the time of sampling, every cohort member was nominally healthy, though immune exposures that went unrecorded were likely present. The donor was CMV seropositive and belonged to the group of about 290 seropositive cohort members. A peripheral blood sample was collected from each donor, and TCR beta sequencing was performed on peripheral blood mononuclear cells. Genomic DNA was extracted from the blood cell samples with the Qiagen DNeasy Blood Extraction Kit. The specimen sequenced was PBMCs. In this chain, TRBV29-1 is recombined with TRBJ2-3, with the D segment identity uncertain. The sequence came from a man aged 40-49 years in good health and CMV-seropositive. The CDR3 sequence is CSVGSSTDTQYF. The DNA reads TGCAGCGTTGGTTCTAGCACAGATACGCAGTATTTT.